This is a list of T cell receptor beta chains from one sample in a study of T cell responses to AZD1222 COVID-19 vaccine. Profiled with immunoSEQ multiplex PCR; TCRdb holds only in-frame clones, not every one. The sample holds about 190,000 clones; approximately 90% are singletons and the top ten take 0.99%. The starting material was peripheral blood, obtained on day 0 of AZD1222 vaccination. Receptor source: an adult in good health. CDR3s include the opening cysteine and the closing phenylalanine or tryptophan. A D gene is named only where the DNA matches it firmly. A clone size is listed for some rows: how often the clone was seen (once, few, many), or a class if it is expanded.

j_gene	v_gene	d_gene	abundance	CDR3nt	CDR3aa
TRBJ1-4	TRBV12-3/TRBV12-4	.	.	TGTGCCAGCAGCGTGGCGGAAAAACTGTTTTTT	CASSVAEKLFF
TRBJ2-1	TRBV4-1	TRBD2	.	TGCGCCAGCAGCCAAGATAGCAGCGGGAGTCGTGATGAGCAGTTCTTC	CASSQDSSGSRDEQFF
TRBJ2-1	TRBV3-1/TRBV3-2	TRBD1	.	TGTGCCAGCAGCCCCGGGACAGGAGGCTACAATGAGCAGTTCTTC	CASSPGTGGYNEQFF
TRBJ1-3	TRBV28	.	.	TGTGCCAGCACGGGAAACACCATATATTTT	CASTGNTIYF
TRBJ1-4	TRBV29-1	.	few	TGCAGCGTTGAGGGGGCGGGAGATAATGAAAAACTGTTTTTT	CSVEGAGDNEKLFF
TRBJ1-4	TRBV7-2	.	.	TGTGCCAGCAGCTTAGCGGCAGGGGTAGAGCGACTGTTTTTT	CASSLAAGVERLFF
TRBJ1-6	TRBV14	.	.	TGTGCCAGCGCAGGGGTAGGGACACCCCTCCACTTT	CASAGVGTPLHF
TRBJ1-1	TRBV7-2	TRBD1	.	TGTGCCAGCAGCGAACAGGGGAGGAGGAACACTGAAGCTTTCTTT	CASSEQGRRNTEAFF
TRBJ1-4	TRBV6-5	.	.	TGTGCCAGCAGTTTGGACACGGAGGAAAAACTGTTTTTT	CASSLDTEEKLFF
TRBJ1-4	TRBV4-2	TRBD1	.	TGTGCCAGCAGCCAACCCGAGGGGGCGGAAGAAAAACTGTTTTTT	CASSQPEGAEEKLFF
TRBJ2-1	TRBV7-9	.	.	TGTGCCAGCACCTACGACGGGTACAATGAGCAGTTCTTC	CASTYDGYNEQFF
TRBJ2-1	TRBV9	TRBD2	once	TGTGCCAGCAGCGCTTCGGATAGCGGGAGAATTGAGCAGTTCTTC	CASSASDSGRIEQFF
TRBJ2-4	TRBV10-2	.	.	TGCGCCAGCAGTGAGTCGGGGGCGCAAAACATTCAGTACTTC	CASSESGAQNIQYF
TRBJ1-2	TRBV6-2/TRBV6-3	.	.	TGTGCCAGCAGTTACGATAGTTACACACCAGGCTATGGCTACACCTTC	CASSYDSYTPGYGYTF
TRBJ1-4	TRBV12-3/TRBV12-4	.	.	TGTGCCAGCAGTGCCAACCTGTGGAAACTGTTTTTT	CASSANLWKLFF
TRBJ2-5	TRBV6-2/TRBV6-3	.	.	TGTGCCAGCAGTTACGGGTTTTACAGCCAAGAGACCCAGTACTTC	CASSYGFYSQETQYF
TRBJ2-7	TRBV2	.	.	TGTGCCAGCAGCCAAGGGTCTAGATACGAGCAGTACTTC	CASSQGSRYEQYF
TRBJ1-2	TRBV14	.	.	TGTGCCAGCAGCCAAGTGGGGGGAGGGGCGGCGGATGGCTACACCTTC	CASSQVGGGAADGYTF
TRBJ2-1	TRBV4-2	.	once	TGTGCCAGCAGCAAAAATCGGGGTGGTGAGCAGTTCTTC	CASSKNRGGEQFF
TRBJ1-5	TRBV19	.	.	TGTGCCAGTAGTATCACACAGGGTAGAGGGCCCCAGCATTTT	CASSITQGRGPQHF
TRBJ2-1	TRBV7-3	TRBD2	.	TGTGCCAGCAGCTTAGCGGGAGTAAACAATGAGCAGTTCTTC	CASSLAGVNNEQFF
TRBJ2-5	TRBV5-6	TRBD2	.	TGTGCCAGCAGCTCGAGCGGGGGGGCCGCCGAGACCCAGTACTTC	CASSSSGGAAETQYF
TRBJ2-7	TRBV7-2	.	.	TGTGCCAGCAGCTCGCCCCCGGGGAGGCGTTTCCACGAGCAGTACTTC	CASSSPPGRRFHEQYF
TRBJ2-7	TRBV12-3/TRBV12-4	.	.	TGTGCCAGCAAGGGGGACGCCTACGAGCAGTACTTC	CASKGDAYEQYF
TRBJ1-2	TRBV7-9	.	.	TGTGCCAGCAGCTTAGATGGGTGGGGACGCGGCTACACCTTC	CASSLDGWGRGYTF
TRBJ2-6	TRBV10-3	.	.	TGTGCCATCAGGGACGGACTTTCTGGGGCCAACGTCCTGACTTTC	CAIRDGLSGANVLTF
TRBJ1-5	TRBV28	.	once	TGTGCCAGCAGTTCACTTTGGACCGGGGCGTCCCAGCATTTT	CASSSLWTGASQHF
TRBJ2-1	TRBV27	TRBD2	.	TGTGCCAGCGGACCACTAGCGGCCTCCTACAATGAGCAGTTCTTC	CASGPLAASYNEQFF
TRBJ2-3	TRBV4-1	.	.	TGCGCCAGCAGCCAAGATCGGGCAGGGGATAATACGCAGTATTTT	CASSQDRAGDNTQYF
TRBJ1-1	TRBV12-3/TRBV12-4	TRBD1	.	TGTGCCAGCCAGGACAGGGCGGGTACTGAAGCTTTCTTT	CASQDRAGTEAFF
TRBJ2-3	TRBV6-2/TRBV6-3	TRBD2	.	TGTGCCAGCAGTTATTGGACTAGCGGGGGGGGCACAGATACGCAGTATTTT	CASSYWTSGGGTDTQYF
TRBJ1-2	TRBV6-2/TRBV6-3	.	.	TGTGCCAGCAGCCTCATCTCCCCGGATTACTATGGCTACACCTTC	CASSLISPDYYGYTF
TRBJ1-5	TRBV4-3	.	.	TGCGCCAGCAGCCAAGATACAGGGAGCAATCAGCCCCAGCATTTT	CASSQDTGSNQPQHF
TRBJ1-5	TRBV2	.	.	TGTGCCAGCAGTGAAGCCAGGAGCAATCAGCCCCAGCATTTT	CASSEARSNQPQHF
TRBJ1-2	TRBV25-1	.	.	TGTGCCAGCAGTGACTGGGGCTATGGCTACACCTTC	CASSDWGYGYTF
TRBJ2-7	TRBV6-5	TRBD1	.	TGTGCCAGCAGGGACGGACAGGGGCGAGGCTACGAGCAGTACTTC	CASRDGQGRGYEQYF
TRBJ1-2	TRBV14	.	.	TGTGCCAGCAGCCAAGAACGGGCCCTACGCTATGGCTACACCTTC	CASSQERALRYGYTF
TRBJ1-1	TRBV5-1	.	.	TGCGCCAGCAGCTTGGGGGCGATAAACACTGAAGCTTTCTTT	CASSLGAINTEAFF
TRBJ1-3	TRBV5-6	.	.	TGTGCCAGCAGCATCTTGGGTGGGATGTCTGGAAACACCATATATTTT	CASSILGGMSGNTIYF
TRBJ2-1	TRBV5-8	.	.	TGTGCCAGCAGCTTGCCCAAGTCGGGGAAGCAGTTCTTC	CASSLPKSGKQFF
TRBJ1-2	TRBV7-9	.	.	TGTGCCAGCAGCTTAGTGCCCCCAGGGGTTGGCTACACCTTC	CASSLVPPGVGYTF
TRBJ1-2	TRBV6-1	.	.	TGTGCCAGCAGTGAAGCGTGGGGGGACTATGGCTACACCTTC	CASSEAWGDYGYTF
TRBJ1-1	TRBV6-5	TRBD1	.	TGTGCCAGCAGTTACGGGACAGGCGGCACTGAAGCTTTCTTT	CASSYGTGGTEAFF
TRBJ1-3	TRBV18	.	.	TGTGCCAGCTCACCACCAGGGAGCTCTGGAAACACCATATATTTT	CASSPPGSSGNTIYF
TRBJ2-4	TRBV10-3	.	.	TGTGCCATCAGTGAGTCGATCGGGGCGGGGACAGCCAAAAACATTCAGTACTTC	CAISESIGAGTAKNIQYF
TRBJ2-2	TRBV7-9	.	.	TGTGCCAGCAGCTTAGGCCCCGGGACATCCACCGGGGAGCTGTTTTTT	CASSLGPGTSTGELFF
TRBJ2-5	TRBV12-3/TRBV12-4	.	.	TGTGCCAGCAGTTTAGAGGAGACCCAGTACTTC	CASSLEETQYF
TRBJ2-6	TRBV18	TRBD1	.	TGTGCCAGCTCACCATCGGGGACAGGGGCCGGGTTCGGGGCCAACGTCCTGACTTTC	CASSPSGTGAGFGANVLTF
TRBJ1-1	TRBV9	.	.	TGTGCCAGCAGCGTTATTGAGGTCACTGAAGCTTTCTTT	CASSVIEVTEAFF
TRBJ1-1	TRBV15	.	.	TGTGCCACCAGCAGAGGCGGCAGTGGGACTGAAGCTTTCTTT	CATSRGGSGTEAFF
TRBJ2-1	TRBV5-8	.	.	TGTGCCAGCAGGCGCGCTGAGCAGTTCTTC	CASRRAEQFF
TRBJ2-7	TRBV27	TRBD1	.	TGTGCCAGCAGTCATCTCGGACAGGCCGGGCCGAACTACGAGCAGTACTTC	CASSHLGQAGPNYEQYF
TRBJ1-2	TRBV6-6	TRBD1	.	TGTGCCAGCAGTAAGGACAGGGGGCCTAACTATGGCTACACCTTC	CASSKDRGPNYGYTF
TRBJ2-2	TRBV10-3	TRBD2	.	TGTGCCATCAGTCCTACTAGCGGGGGGATCACCGGGGAGCTGTTTTTT	CAISPTSGGITGELFF
TRBJ2-1	TRBV4-2	TRBD2	.	TGTGCCAGCAGCCAAGATGTAGCGGGGGGGCCGAATGAGCAGTTCTTC	CASSQDVAGGPNEQFF
TRBJ2-1	TRBV3-1/TRBV3-2	.	.	TGTGCCAGCAGCCAAGCCCCCCCTAGCGAGCAGTTCTTC	CASSQAPPSEQFF
TRBJ2-7	TRBV6-2/TRBV6-3	TRBD1	.	TGTGCCAGCAGTAACCCACAGGGGACATACGAGCAGTACTTC	CASSNPQGTYEQYF